This T cell receptor (beta chain) was identified in a study of T cell clonotyping in hematopoietic cell transplantation. TCRdb's table, derived via immunoSEQ multiplex PCR, lists solely in-frame clones and lacks some. The table includes more than 25,000 clones, approximately 90% detected once. With 2 bases removed from V and 1 base from J, the gap between germline ends came to 9 bases. CDR3 length: 14 amino acids. In germline, CDR1 is SNHLY, CDR2 FYNNEI. J is TRBJ2-7 and V is TRBV2; D is perhaps TRBD1 (5 bases). The starting material was PBMCs, obtained 100 days after allogeneic stem cell transplant. This TCR was recovered from a female patient in her forties or fifties who had an allogeneic stem cell transplant from a related donor, so the T cells may come from the graft donor. Some clones in this sample may be carry-over from other donors' samples. The CDR3 DNA follows: TGTGCCAGCAGTGAACAGGGAAGTTCCTACGAGCAGTACTTC. Protein product: CASSEQGSSYEQYF.